The 31 T cell receptor beta chains below all came from one sample that was sequenced in a study of T cells in Graves' hyperthyroidism and ophthalmopathy. TCR beta CDR3 region amplification was performed from RNA transcripts. HTBI primers drove first-round RT-PCR of the TCR CDR3. TCRdb reanalysed the multiplex PCR reads using MiXCR and keeps one entry per CDR3 protein. In the table there are under 350,000 distinct CDR3 sequences, over 15% of which are singletons. Sequenced input: blood. These receptors were collected from a woman aged 60-75 years with Graves' ophthalmopathy.

This clonotype was seen ten or more times. The CDR3 loop is CASSKATSASTDTQYF. CDR3 DNA sequence: TGTGCCAGCTCAAAGGCCACGTCCGCTAGCACAGATACGCAGTATTTT. The chain recombines TRBV18 with TRBJ2-3, with unresolved D. The CDR3 is 16 residues long. From germline, CDR1 is KGHSH and CDR2 LQKENI. Trimming left V 5 bases short and J 0 bases short, with 15 bases between.

This clonotype was recorded many times. V and J are TRBV11-2 and TRBJ2-1, with D possibly matching TRBD2 (6 bases). V lost 6 bases to trimming and J lost 3 bases, with 9 bases between them. Germline loops: CDR1 SGHAT, CDR2 FQNNGV. The CDR3 extends over 13 amino acids. The CDR3, as DNA: TGTGCCAGCAGGAGCGGGTTCTACAATGAGCAGTTCTTC. The encoded protein is CASRSGFYNEQFF.

J is TRBJ2-7 and V is TRBV20-1; D not resolved. Trimming cost V 3 bases and J 3 bases, with 12 bases left between them. This CDR3 has 13 residues. Germline assignment: CDR1 DFQATT and CDR2 SNEGSKA (reference sequence). CDR3 sequence reads: CSASTSTNYEQYF. CDR3 coding DNA: TGCAGTGCTAGTACCAGTACAAACTACGAGCAGTACTTC.

This chain joins TRBV28 and TRBJ1-6; D is undetermined. The CDR3 is 12 residues long. V was cut by 3 bases and J by 14 bases, with 11 bases left in between. Germline V gene lookup returns CDR1 MDHEN and CDR2 SYDVKM. CDR3 coding DNA: TGTGCCAGCAGTTTGGGTTTCATGGCCCTCCACTTT. This sequence encodes CASSLGFMALHF.

The chain couples TRBV2 to TRBJ1-4, with TRBD1 as a possible D gene (5 bases). Trimming shortened V by 6 bases and J by 8 bases, and 22 bases separated the two germline ends. The germline V gene encodes CDR1 SNHLY and CDR2 FYNNEI. There are 16 residues in the CDR3. CDR3 DNA sequence: TGTGCCAGCAGCCGCGGGCGAGGCTCGGGGGGAGAAAAACTGTTTTTT. It yields the protein CASSRGRGSGGEKLFF.

This clonotype occurred many times. V is TRBV2 and J is TRBJ1-5, with TRBD1 identical over 7 bases. In germline, CDR1 is SNHLY, CDR2 FYNNEI. The V segment lost 4 bases and the J segment 5 bases; nucleotides outside the gene matches: 14. CDR3 size: 17 residues. CDR3 sequence (DNA): TGTGCCAGCAGTGTTACGGTCCTTCGGCAGGGGGATCAGCCCCAGCATTTT. Translating it yields CASSVTVLRQGDQPQHF.

V and J are TRBV19 and TRBJ2-3; no definite D call. Germline-derived CDR1 and CDR2 are LNHDA and SQIVND (reference sequence). The CDR3 spans 14 residues. The germline V and J ends were trimmed by 5 bases and 7 bases, with 16 bases remaining between them. CDR3 sequence reads: CASSSTYDRHTQYF. The CDR3 coding sequence is TGTGCCAGTAGTTCCACGTACGATCGGCATACGCAGTATTTT.

The rearrangement joins TRBV18 to TRBJ2-3; 7 bases map to TRBD2. The ends lost 2 bases at V and 6 bases at J; junction bases unmatched: 11. This CDR3 region has 16 residues. Germline CDR1 is KGHSH and CDR2 is LQKENI. The CDR3 region is CASSPGIAGSGDTQYF. CDR3 bases: TGTGCCAGCTCACCAGGGATAGCGGGCTCCGGGGATACGCAGTATTTT.

This clonotype was seen a handful of times. At one end, the junction sequence differs from germline, possibly due to a read error. The chain is built from TRBV9 and TRBJ2-7, with D tentatively TRBD2 (6 bases). Germline V gene data show CDR1 as SGDLS and CDR2 as YYNGEE. CDR3 size: 16 residues. The CDR3: CASSVVLGGSSNEQYF. The CDR3 nucleotides are TGTGCCAGCAGCGTAGTCCTTGGGGGGAGCTCCAACGAGCAGTACTTC.

This clonotype occurred many times. V is TRBV27 and J is TRBJ1-2, with D unclear. Germline V lookup: CDR1 MNHEY, CDR2 SMNVEV (reference sequence). Trimming took off 0 bases at V and 4 bases at J, with 12 bases between the two ends. This CDR3 has 15 amino acids. CDR3 amino acids: CASSLSGSTTYGYTF. The DNA for the CDR3 is TGTGCCAGCAGTTTATCGGGCAGCACCACCTATGGCTACACCTTC.

This clonotype was seen ten or more times. V gene TRBV20-1 combines with J gene TRBJ1-1; D is unclear. The CDR3 totals 14 residues. CDR1 and CDR2 (germline): DFQATT, SNEGSKA (reference sequence). Trimming left V 0 bases short and J 1 base short, with 9 bases between. For the CDR3, the DNA is TGCAGTGCTAGAGAAAGGACGGGGAACACTGAAGCTTTCTTT. The encoded protein is CSARERTGNTEAFF.

This clonotype was observed many times. J is TRBJ2-3 and V is TRBV2; D might be TRBD1 (7 bases). This CDR3 has 15 amino acids. Trimming left V 7 bases short and J 6 bases short, with 20 bases between. Germline V gene sequence: CDR1 SNHLY, CDR2 FYNNEI. The CDR3 loop reads CASIQSAGGGDTQYF. The DNA of the CDR3 is TGTGCCAGCATCCAGTCGGCAGGGGGAGGCGATACGCAGTATTTT. The full variable domain, in which reference TRBV2 and TRBJ2-3 provide the parts outside the CDR3, is EPEVTQTPSHQVTQMGQEVILRCVPISNHLYFYWYRQILGQKVEFLVSFYNNEISEKSEIFDDQFSVERPDGSNFTLKIRSTKLEDSAMYFCASIQSAGGGDTQYFGPGTRLTVL.

This sequence joins TRBV19 and TRBJ1-1; a weak D match, TRBD1 (5 bases). Germline V CDR1 and CDR2: LNHDA, SQIVND (reference sequence). V gave up 3 bases and J gave up 0 bases, with 8 bases separating them. The CDR3 contains 14 residues. The CDR3 reads CASSIRGLNTEAFF. In DNA form, the CDR3 reads TGTGCCAGTAGTATTAGGGGCCTGAACACTGAAGCTTTCTTT.

The chain couples TRBV4-3 to TRBJ1-4; unclear D gene. V lost 2 bases to trimming and J lost 0 bases, with 4 bases between them. CDR1 and CDR2 from the germline V gene are LGHNA and YSLEER. The CDR3 has 14 amino acids. The chain's CDR3 is CASSQFATNEKLFF. Here the CDR3 DNA reads TGCGCCAGCAGCCAATTTGCAACTAATGAAAAACTGTTTTTT.

This clonotype has ten or more counts. The V gene is TRBV9, the J gene TRBJ2-7, with D perhaps given as TRBD1 or TRBD2 (5 bases each). V lost 0 bases to trimming and J lost 3 bases, with 7 bases between them. The germline gives CDR1 SGDLS, CDR2 YYNGEE. The CDR3 is 13 amino acids. CDR3 bases: TGTGCCAGCAGCGTAGGGGACGGCTACGAGCAGTACTTC. Amino acid sequence: CASSVGDGYEQYF.

This clonotype was counted between two and nine times. The CDR3 coding sequence is TGTGCCAGTAGTACTAGTGGAAACACCATATATTTT. Translation gives CASSTSGNTIYF. The chain carries TRBV19 and TRBJ1-3; D gene ambiguous. The CDR3 extends over 12 amino acids. Germline loops: CDR1 LNHDA, CDR2 SQIVND (reference sequence). The V gene lost 4 bases and the J gene lost 3 bases, with 4 bases spanning the gap. Full variable domain (missing parts from reference TRBV19 and TRBJ1-3): DGGITQSPKYLFRKEGQNVTLSCEQNLNHDAMYWYRQDPGQGLRLIYYSQIVNDFQKGDIAEGYSVSREKKESFPLTVTSAQKNPTAFYLCASSTSGNTIYFGEGSWLTVV.

This rearrangement joins TRBV5-5 to TRBJ2-5, with TRBD1 as a possible D gene (5 bases). The V gene lost 5 bases and the J gene lost 2 bases, with 16 bases spanning the gap. The germline CDR1 and CDR2 sequences are SGHKS and YYEKEE (reference sequence). The CDR3 covers 15 residues. CDR3 sequence reads: CASRNAGSPQETQYF. The CDR3 DNA sequence: TGTGCCAGCAGGAACGCAGGGTCCCCTCAAGAGACCCAGTACTTC. The whole variable domain, remainder taken from reference TRBV5-5 and TRBJ2-5, is DAGVTQSPTHLIKTRGQQVTLRCSPISGHKSVSWYQQVLGQGPQFIFQYYEKEERGRGNFPDRFSARQFPNYSSELNVNALLLGDSALYLCASRNAGSPQETQYFGPGTRLLVL.

Ten or more counts support this clonotype. The chain combines TRBV18 with TRBJ2-7, with TRBD1 as a possible D gene (6 bases). There are 14 residues in the CDR3. The V gene's germline CDR1 is KGHSH and CDR2 LQKENI. The germline V and J ends were trimmed by 4 bases and 6 bases, with 16 bases remaining between them. CDR3 nucleotides: TGTGCCAGCTCACAAACAGGGTCGCTCGCCGAGCAGTACTTC. Translating gives CASSQTGSLAEQYF.

The J gene is TRBJ2-1, the V gene TRBV20-1; TRBD2 aligns across 11 bases. The CDR3 is 13 amino acids. Per germline, CDR1 DFQATT and CDR2 SNEGSKA (reference sequence). The trim removed 6 bases at V and 7 bases at J, leaving 5 bases unmatched. CDR3 amino acids: CSAMTSGINEQFF. The CDR3 DNA follows: TGCAGTGCCATGACTAGCGGGATAAATGAGCAGTTCTTC.

The chain links TRBV5-1 to TRBJ2-7; D remains unclear. Trimming stripped 0 bases from V and 5 bases from J, with 6 bases between. The CDR3 totals 12 residues. CDR1 and CDR2 (germline): SGHRS, YFSETQ. The CDR3: CASSLGFHEQYF. The DNA of the CDR3 is TGCGCCAGCAGCTTGGGGTTTCACGAGCAGTACTTC. The full variable domain, completed using reference TRBV5-1 and TRBJ2-7, is KAGVTQTPRYLIKTRGQQVTLSCSPISGHRSVSWYQQTPGQGLQFLFEYFSETQRNKGNFPGRFSGRQFSNSRSEMNVSTLELGDSALYLCASSLGFHEQYFGPGTRLTVT.

This clonotype was observed at least ten times. The chain links TRBV18 to TRBJ2-3, with 7 nucleotides matching TRBD2. The V gene end was trimmed by 3 bases and the J gene end by 5 bases; junction bases not matched to a gene: 5. This CDR3 is 14 amino acids long. Per the germline V gene, CDR1 is KGHSH and CDR2 is LQKENI. The CDR3 bases are TGTGCCAGCTCACCGCCTGGGGAGGGAGATACGCAGTATTTT. Its protein product is CASSPPGEGDTQYF. Full variable domain (rest looked up from reference TRBV18 and TRBJ2-3): NAGVMQNPRHLVRRRGQEARLRCSPMKGHSHVYWYRQLPEEGLKFMVYLQKENIIDESGMPKERFSAEFPKEGPSILRIQQVVRGDSAAYFCASSPPGEGDTQYFGPGTRLTVL.

This clonotype occurred many times. This chain uses TRBV7-9 with TRBJ2-5; 7 positions agree with TRBD1. CDR1 is SEHNR and CDR2 is FQNEAQ in the germline V gene (reference sequence). Trimming took 3 bases from V and 2 from J; bases not matched to a gene: 15. The CDR3 runs 18 residues. The CDR3 sequence: CASSLGWSRGLPQETQYF. CDR3 nucleotides: TGTGCCAGCAGCTTGGGTTGGTCAAGGGGGCTACCGCAAGAGACCCAGTACTTC.

This clonotype was observed many times. The genes are TRBV3-1 and TRBJ1-1; no clear D gene. V gave up 0 bases and J gave up 3 bases, with 5 bases separating them. The CDR3 is made up of 13 amino acids. In germline, CDR1 is LGHDT, CDR2 YNNKEL (reference sequence). The CDR3 nucleotides are TGTGCCAGCAGCCAAGAGAGCTACACTGAAGCTTTCTTT. Its translation is CASSQESYTEAFF.

The sample holds a few counts of this clonotype. The rearrangement joins TRBV7-9 to TRBJ2-1; 7 nucleotides line up with TRBD1. J gave up 12 bases and V 5 bases, and 10 bases lay outside the gene matches. The CDR3 consists of 13 residues. Germline CDR1 is SEHNR and CDR2 is FQNEAQ (reference sequence). The CDR3 loop is CASSLQGSRGQFF. CDR3 bases: TGTGCCAGCAGCCTACAGGGGTCTCGGGGGCAGTTCTTC.

The V and J genes are TRBV18 and TRBJ2-7; D unclear. The last part of the DNA fits TRBJ2-1 better; the J call may be wrong. CDR1 is KGHSH and CDR2 is LQKENI in the germline V gene. The CDR3 length is 13 residues. The chain's CDR3 is CASSPPGSYEQFF. Here the CDR3 DNA reads TGTGCCAGCTCACCACCTGGCAGTTACGAGCAGTTCTTC.

This rearrangement joins TRBV5-4 to TRBJ2-1, with TRBD1 identical over 12 bases. The germline CDR1 and CDR2 sequences are SGHNT and YYREEE (reference sequence). The trim removed 4 bases at V and 9 bases at J, leaving 2 bases unmatched. The CDR3 length is 13 residues. The CDR3 here is CASSRDRGPEQFF. The CDR3, as DNA: TGTGCCAGCAGCCGGGACAGGGGGCCTGAGCAGTTCTTC.

This clonotype was recorded a few times. J is TRBJ2-7 and V is TRBV6-5; D may be TRBD1 (5 bases). With 0 bases removed from V and 1 base from J, the gap between germline ends came to 13 bases. Germline V gene sequence: CDR1 MNHEY, CDR2 SVGAGI. This CDR3 spans 16 amino acids. The CDR3 is CASSYSRPGRSYEQYF. In nucleotides, the CDR3 is TGTGCCAGCAGTTACTCGAGGCCAGGGCGGTCCTACGAGCAGTACTTC.

This clonotype was seen ten or more times. V gene TRBV12-3 or TRBV12-4 combines with J gene TRBJ2-7; no clear D gene. V lost 3 bases, J lost 6 bases, and 9 bases lay in between. This CDR3 has 12 amino acids. The CDR3 DNA reads TGTGCCAGCAGTTTCCCCGGTTTCGAGCAGTACTTC. Its protein is CASSFPGFEQYF.

The chain couples TRBV20-1 to TRBJ2-5, with a weak D call TRBD2 (6 bases). Germline-derived CDR1 and CDR2 are DFQATT and SNEGSKA (reference sequence). CDR3 length: 13 residues. V was pared by 6 bases and J by 0 bases, with 11 bases between. The CDR3, as DNA: TGCAGTGCCCCCGGGGGAGACCAAGAGACCCAGTACTTC. It yields the protein CSAPGGDQETQYF.

This clonotype was found many times. The chain carries TRBV12-3 or TRBV12-4 and TRBJ2-7; 11 positions match TRBD2. The CDR3 is 14 amino acids. The V segment lost 5 bases and the J segment 5 bases; nucleotides outside the gene matches: 5. CDR3 DNA: TGTGCCAGCAGTGAGACTAGCGGGACCCACGAGCAGTACTTC. Translated: CASSETSGTHEQYF.

This clonotype was detected many times. V gene TRBV7-2 combines with J gene TRBJ2-7; 9 bases line up with TRBD1. The CDR3 sequence is 14 residues long. With V trimmed by 5 bases and J by 3 bases, 5 bases remained unmatched. The germline V gene encodes CDR1 SGHTA and CDR2 FQGNSA. CDR3 DNA: TGTGCCAGCAGCATACAGGGGGCGATCTACGAGCAGTACTTC. Its protein is CASSIQGAIYEQYF.